The 5 T cell receptor beta chains below all came from one sample that was sequenced in a study of blood T cell repertoires in COVID-19. Profiling relied on immunoSEQ multiplex PCR, and the TCRdb table lists in-frame clones only, not all of them. The data hold under 250,000 clones, with about nine tenths observed a single time. The sample comprised peripheral blood. Every receptor here comes from a man between 45 and 60 years old with COVID-19, enrolled during active disease.

This clone turned up a few times. This rearrangement joins TRBV24-1 to TRBJ2-7, with TRBD2 as a possible D gene (5 bases). The V end lost 9 bases, the J end lost 6 bases, and 17 bases lay between the germline ends. The CDR3 consists of 13 residues. CDR1 is KGHDR, CDR2 SFDVKD, per germline. In nucleotides, the CDR3 is TGTGCCACCCAATCCGGGAAGCAAGGCGAGCAGTACTTC. It is translated as CATQSGKQGEQYF.

This sequence joins TRBV7-2 and TRBJ2-7; 7 positions agree with TRBD1. Germline V gives CDR1 SGHTA, CDR2 FQGNSA. V lost 5 bases and J lost 3; bases outside the gene matches: 7. The CDR3 spans 14 residues. CDR3 DNA: TGTGCCAGCAGCCCAACCCCAGGGGGCTACGAGCAGTACTTC. As protein: CASSPTPGGYEQYF.

The J gene is TRBJ1-5, the V gene TRBV28, with D maybe TRBD1 (6 bases). The germline V gene has CDR1 MDHEN and CDR2 SYDVKM. The germline V and J ends were trimmed by 5 bases and 7 bases, with 21 bases remaining between them. There are 16 residues in the CDR3. CDR3 protein: CASSTPAGGPGQPQHF. The CDR3 coding sequence is TGTGCCAGCAGTACCCCCGCCGGGGGGCCTGGACAGCCCCAGCATTTT.

As concerns this clone: A much larger clone is a single base away; this may be a read error. Other DNA sequences of this sample code for an identical CDR3. This chain connects TRBV5-1 to TRBJ1-1; D is perhaps TRBD1 (5 bases). The V end lost 4 bases, the J end lost 3 bases, and 10 bases lay between the germline ends. The CDR3 runs 13 residues. CDR1 SGHRS and CDR2 YFSETQ come from the germline V gene. DNA of the CDR3: TGCGCCAGCAGCCAACAGGTTGACACTGAAGCTTTCTTT. The encoded protein is CASSQQVDTEAFF.

V and J are TRBV29-1 and TRBJ1-3; D unresolved. The germline V gene encodes CDR1 SQVTM and CDR2 ANQGSEA. The ends were cut back, 5 bases at V and 4 bases at J, with 15 bases in the middle. This CDR3 has 14 amino acids. CDR3 loop: CSVMQSSAGNTIYF. CDR3 bases: TGCAGCGTTATGCAGTCAAGCGCCGGAAACACCATATATTTT.